Given below is one TCR beta chain in context. Its target is unknown. The sample belongs to a study of cytomegalovirus exposure and HLA in healthy donors. Study-wide results and limits: Upon later analysis, TCR association rates were observed to vary by HLA locus, being highest for DRB1 and lowest for HLA-C.

PCR involved 60 Vbeta and 13 Jbeta primers. The method was immunoSEQ multiplex PCR; TCRdb's version includes in-frame clones alone and lacks a portion of them. In the table there are around 130,000 clones, 80% of which are singletons. The material sequenced was PBMCs. The sequence came from a woman between 35 and 50 years old in good health and CMV-seronegative.

CDR3 sequence reads: CASSIDLVRGAVWDEQFF. CDR3 in DNA: TGTGCCAGTAGTATCGACCTAGTTCGGGGGGCCGTGTGGGATGAGCAGTTCTTC. This rearrangement joins TRBV19 to TRBJ2-1; possible D gene TRBD2, 7 bases. Germline CDR1 is LNHDA and CDR2 is SQIVND (reference sequence). Trimming removed 3 bases at V and 8 bases at J, with 26 bases between. CDR3 length: 18 residues. Based on the CDR3 plus reference TRBV19 and TRBJ2-1, the full variable domain is DGGITQSPKYLFRKEGQNVTLSCEQNLNHDAMYWYRQDPGQGLRLIYYSQIVNDFQKGDIAEGYSVSREKKESFPLTVTSAQKNPTAFYLCASSIDLVRGAVWDEQFFGPGTRLTVL.